This T cell receptor beta chain was identified during a study of shared T cell receptors in the human thymus. There are a few counts of this clone. Generated by immunoSEQ multiplex PCR, the TCRdb table keeps only in-frame clones and is missing some. Among approximately 730,000 clones listed, roughly 88% were seen once. These records were also assigned to another study, of human thymus T cells.

The source is a girl under three years old with a congenital heart defect. The source material was thymocytes.

The CDR3 is CASSLEVLGTDYGYTF. Written as DNA, the CDR3 is TGTGCCAGCAGCTTAGAAGTACTCGGGACAGACTATGGCTACACCTTC. The chain uses TRBV7-9 and TRBJ1-2; 7 bases fit TRBD1. V was clipped by 1 base and J by 3 bases; unmatched bases: 8. Germline V gene lookup returns CDR1 SEHNR and CDR2 FQNEAQ (reference sequence). The CDR3 has 16 residues.